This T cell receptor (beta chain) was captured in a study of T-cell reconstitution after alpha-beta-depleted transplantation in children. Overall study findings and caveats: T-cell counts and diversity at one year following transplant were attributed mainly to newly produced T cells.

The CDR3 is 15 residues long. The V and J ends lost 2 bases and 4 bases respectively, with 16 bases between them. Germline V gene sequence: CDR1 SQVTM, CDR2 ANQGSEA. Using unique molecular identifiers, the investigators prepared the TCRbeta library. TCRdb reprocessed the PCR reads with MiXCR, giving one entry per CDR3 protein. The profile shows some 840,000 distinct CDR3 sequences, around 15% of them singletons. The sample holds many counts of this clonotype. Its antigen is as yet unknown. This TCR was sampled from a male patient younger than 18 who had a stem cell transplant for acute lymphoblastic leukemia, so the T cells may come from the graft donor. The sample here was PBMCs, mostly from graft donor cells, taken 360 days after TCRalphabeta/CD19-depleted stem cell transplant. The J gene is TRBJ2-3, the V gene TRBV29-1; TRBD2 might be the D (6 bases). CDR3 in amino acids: CSVESGRSASDTQYF. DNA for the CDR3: TGCAGCGTTGAATCGGGGAGGAGCGCTTCAGATACGCAGTATTTT.